The rows below give T cell receptor beta chains drawn from one sample of a study of CD8 T cells in ankylosing spondylitis. MiXCR was run by TCRdb on the 5' RACE reads, yielding one entry per CDR3 protein. The table includes over 100,000 distinct CDR3 sequences, 6% to 8.5% detected once. Input material: blood, either unsorted or a sorted T cell fraction (not recorded which). These receptors all come from a male donor with ankylosing spondylitis or in good health (not recorded which). The CDR3 runs from the conserved cysteine through the conserved F or W. Fields, in order: J gene, D gene, clone size, V gene, CDR3 protein, CDR3 DNA. D genes are given only for firm matches. For some rows the clone size is stated as once, few or many, or as a class when expanded; others skip it.

>TRBJ1-4|TRBD1|many|TRBV20-1
CSAANRDRGSVANEKLFF
TGCAGTGCTGCGAATCGGGACAGGGGGTCGGTGGCTAATGAAAAACTGTTTTTT
>TRBJ1-3|-|many|TRBV18
CASSPNTGPNTIYF
TGTGCCAGCTCACCCAACACCGGCCCCAACACCATATATTTT
>TRBJ2-2|-|many|TRBV29-1
CSVDPSDTGELFF
TGCAGCGTCGACCCTAGTGACACCGGGGAGCTGTTTTTT
>TRBJ2-7|-|-|TRBV29-1
CSVEAGGEIEQYF
TGCAGCGTTGAAGCAGGGGGGGAAATCGAGCAGTACTTC
>TRBJ2-5|TRBD2|-|TRBV7-6
CASSSRESHQETQYF
TGTGCCAGCAGCTCGCGGGAGTCTCACCAAGAGACCCAGTACTTC
>TRBJ2-1|-|many|TRBV7-2
CASSLALMPSPPYNEQFF
TGTGCCAGCAGCTTAGCGCTTATGCCTAGCCCCCCCTACAATGAGCAGTTCTTC
>TRBJ2-7|-|many|TRBV7-6
CASSLNQGPPEF
TGTGCCAGCAGCTTAAATCAGGGGCCTCCGGAGTTC
>TRBJ1-1|-|-|TRBV5-6
CASSRLTFRTEAFF
TGTGCCAGCAGCCGACTCACATTTAGGACTGAAGCTTTCTTT
>TRBJ2-7|TRBD1|-|TRBV20-1
CSALPGTGVDEQYF
TGCAGTGCACTCCCCGGGACAGGGGTCGACGAGCAGTACTTC
>TRBJ2-7|-|many|TRBV5-5
CASRHGTQNSYEQYF
TGTGCCAGCAGACACGGGACACAGAATTCCTACGAGCAGTACTTC
>TRBJ2-2|TRBD2|many|TRBV29-1
CSVEARTSGHGELFF
TGCAGCGTTGAAGCCCGAACTAGCGGGCACGGGGAGCTGTTTTTT
>TRBJ2-7|-|many|TRBV4-1
CASSPYGGSYEQYF
TGCGCCAGCAGCCCTTATGGGGGCTCCTACGAGCAGTACTTC
>TRBJ1-4|TRBD1|many|TRBV3-1
CASSHIRDSLKLFF
TGTGCCAGCAGCCACATCCGGGACAGTCTGAAACTGTTTTTT
>TRBJ2-7|TRBD1|many|TRBV20-1
CSARDPGQGSQDEQYF
TGCAGTGCTAGAGACCCGGGACAGGGGAGTCAGGACGAGCAGTACTTC
>TRBJ1-3|-|many|TRBV5-1
CASSLMGGAGNTIYF
TGCGCCAGCAGCCTCATGGGGGGGGCTGGAAACACCATATATTTT
>TRBJ2-7|-|many|TRBV20-1
CSASLFHSGLEQYF
TGCAGTGCTAGCCTTTTCCACAGCGGCCTTGAGCAGTACTTC
>TRBJ2-7|TRBD2|-|TRBV10-3
CAISGAGGTYEQYF
TGTGCCATCAGTGGAGCGGGAGGGACCTACGAGCAGTACTTC
>TRBJ1-2|-|few|TRBV20-1
CSALRGNYGYTF
TGCAGTGCGCTACGGGGGAACTATGGCTACACCTTC
>TRBJ1-2|TRBD1|few|TRBV6-1
CASSGTGSIDGYTF
TGTGCCAGCAGTGGGACAGGGAGTATCGATGGCTACACCTTC
>TRBJ1-4|-|few|TRBV18
CASSLPTSKLFF
TGTGCCAGCTCACTGCCGACCTCGAAACTGTTTTTT
>TRBJ2-1|-|many|TRBV20-1
CSASKNNEQFF
TGCAGTGCTAGCAAAAACAATGAGCAGTTCTTC
>TRBJ2-1|TRBD1|few|TRBV20-1
CSATDRDISYNEQFF
TGCAGTGCCACAGACAGGGATATATCCTACAATGAGCAGTTCTTC
>TRBJ2-1|-|many|TRBV5-1
CASSLDLGALEQFF
TGCGCCAGCAGCTTGGATTTGGGGGCCCTGGAGCAGTTCTTC